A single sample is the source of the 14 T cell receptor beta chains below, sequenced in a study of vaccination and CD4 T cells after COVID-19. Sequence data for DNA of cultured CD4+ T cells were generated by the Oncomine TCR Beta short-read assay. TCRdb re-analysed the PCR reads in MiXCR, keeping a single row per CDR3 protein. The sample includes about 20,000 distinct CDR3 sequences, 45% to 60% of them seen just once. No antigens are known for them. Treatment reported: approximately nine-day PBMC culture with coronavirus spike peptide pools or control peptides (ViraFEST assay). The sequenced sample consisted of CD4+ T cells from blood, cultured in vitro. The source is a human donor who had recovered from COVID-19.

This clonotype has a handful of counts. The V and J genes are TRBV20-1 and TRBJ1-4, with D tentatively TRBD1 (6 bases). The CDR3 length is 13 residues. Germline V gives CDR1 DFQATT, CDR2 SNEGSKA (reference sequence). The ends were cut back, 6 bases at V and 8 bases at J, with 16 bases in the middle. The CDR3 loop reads CSAGRGGREKLFF. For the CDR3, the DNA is TGCAGTGCCGGACGGGGGGGCCGCGAAAAACTGTTTTTT.

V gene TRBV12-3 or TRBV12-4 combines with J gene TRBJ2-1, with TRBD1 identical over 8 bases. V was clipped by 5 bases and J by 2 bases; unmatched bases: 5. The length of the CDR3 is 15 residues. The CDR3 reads CASSDTGGTYNEQFF. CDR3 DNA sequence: TGTGCCAGCAGTGATACAGGGGGAACCTACAATGAGCAGTTCTTC.

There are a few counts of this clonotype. Here the CDR3 DNA reads TGTGCCAGCAGGGGAGACAGGGCGAACACCGGGGAGCTGTTTTTT. The encoded protein is CASRGDRANTGELFF. The chain is built from TRBV2 and TRBJ2-2; the match to TRBD1 covers 7 bases. Per germline, CDR1 SNHLY and CDR2 FYNNEI. This CDR3 has 15 amino acids. The junction had 4 bases not matched to a gene; V was cut back by 6 bases and J by 0 bases. Full variable domain (rest looked up from reference TRBV2 and TRBJ2-2): EPEVTQTPSHQVTQMGQEVILRCVPISNHLYFYWYRQILGQKVEFLVSFYNNEISEKSEIFDDQFSVERPDGSNFTLKIRSTKLEDSAMYFCASRGDRANTGELFFGEGSRLTVL.

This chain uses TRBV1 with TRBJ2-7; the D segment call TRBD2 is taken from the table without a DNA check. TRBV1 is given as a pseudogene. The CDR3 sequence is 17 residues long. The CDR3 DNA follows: TGCACCAGCAGCCTATCGCAGCTAGCGGGACTCAACTACGAGCAGTACTTC. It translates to CTSSLSQLAGLNYEQYF.

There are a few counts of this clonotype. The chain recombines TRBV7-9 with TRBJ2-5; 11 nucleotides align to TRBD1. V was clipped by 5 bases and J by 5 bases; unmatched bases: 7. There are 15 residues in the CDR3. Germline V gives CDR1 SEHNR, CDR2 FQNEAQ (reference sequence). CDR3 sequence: CASSLDRGRFETQYF. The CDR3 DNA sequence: TGTGCCAGCAGCCTGGACAGGGGGCGGTTCGAGACCCAGTACTTC.

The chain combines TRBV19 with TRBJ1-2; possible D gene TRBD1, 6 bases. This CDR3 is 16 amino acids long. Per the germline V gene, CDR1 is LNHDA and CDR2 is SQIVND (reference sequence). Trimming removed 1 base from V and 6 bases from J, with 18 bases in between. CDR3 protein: CASSIGGTPRGDGYTF. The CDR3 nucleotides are TGTGCCAGTAGTATAGGGGGGACACCAAGAGGGGATGGCTACACCTTC.

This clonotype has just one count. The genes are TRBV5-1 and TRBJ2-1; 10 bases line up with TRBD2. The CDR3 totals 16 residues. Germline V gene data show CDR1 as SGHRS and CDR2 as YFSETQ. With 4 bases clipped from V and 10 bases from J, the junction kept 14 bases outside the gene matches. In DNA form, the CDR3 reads TGCGCCAGCAGCATCTCCCGGACTAGCGGCCGAAGGGAGCAGTTCTTC. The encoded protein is CASSISRTSGRREQFF. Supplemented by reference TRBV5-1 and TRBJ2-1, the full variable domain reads KAGVTQTPRYLIKTRGQQVTLSCSPISGHRSVSWYQQTPGQGLQFLFEYFSETQRNKGNFPGRFSGRQFSNSRSEMNVSTLELGDSALYLCASSISRTSGRREQFFGPGTRLTVL.

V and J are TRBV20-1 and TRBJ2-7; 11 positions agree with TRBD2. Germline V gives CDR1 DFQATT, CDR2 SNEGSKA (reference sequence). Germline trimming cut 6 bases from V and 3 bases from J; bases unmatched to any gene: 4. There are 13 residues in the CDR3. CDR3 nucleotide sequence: TGCAGTGCCCCAGGGACTAGCGGCTACGAGCAGTACTTC. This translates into CSAPGTSGYEQYF.

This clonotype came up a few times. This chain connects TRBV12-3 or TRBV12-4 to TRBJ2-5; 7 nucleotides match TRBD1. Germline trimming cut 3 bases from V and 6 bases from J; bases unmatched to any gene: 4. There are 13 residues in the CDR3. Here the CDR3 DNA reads TGTGCCAGCAGTTTTACAGGGGCGAAGACCCAGTACTTC. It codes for CASSFTGAKTQYF.

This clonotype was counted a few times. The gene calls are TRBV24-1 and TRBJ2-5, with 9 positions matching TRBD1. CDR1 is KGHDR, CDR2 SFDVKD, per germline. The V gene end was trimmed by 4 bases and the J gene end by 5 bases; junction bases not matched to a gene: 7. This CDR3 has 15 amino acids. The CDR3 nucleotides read TGTGCCACCAGTGACCGAGGACAGGGGAGGGAGACCCAGTACTTC. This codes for CATSDRGQGRETQYF.

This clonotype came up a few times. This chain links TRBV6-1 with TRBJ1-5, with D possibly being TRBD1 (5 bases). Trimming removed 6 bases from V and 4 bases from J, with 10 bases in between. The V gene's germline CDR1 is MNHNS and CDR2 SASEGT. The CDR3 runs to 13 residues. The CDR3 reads CASRPQENQPQHF. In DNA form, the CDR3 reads TGTGCCAGCAGGCCACAGGAGAATCAGCCCCAGCATTTT.

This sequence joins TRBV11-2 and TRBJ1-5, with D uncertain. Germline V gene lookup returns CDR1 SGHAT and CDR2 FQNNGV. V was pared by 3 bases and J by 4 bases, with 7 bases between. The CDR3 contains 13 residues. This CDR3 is CASSFLENQPQHF. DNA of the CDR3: TGTGCCAGCAGCTTCCTGGAGAATCAGCCCCAGCATTTT.

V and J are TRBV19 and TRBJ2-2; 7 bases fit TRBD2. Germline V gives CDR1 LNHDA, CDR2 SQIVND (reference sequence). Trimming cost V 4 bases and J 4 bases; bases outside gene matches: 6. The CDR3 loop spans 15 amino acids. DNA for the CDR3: TGTGCCAGTAGTAGTTCTAGCGGCACCACCGGGGAGCTGTTTTTT. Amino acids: CASSSSSGTTGELFF.

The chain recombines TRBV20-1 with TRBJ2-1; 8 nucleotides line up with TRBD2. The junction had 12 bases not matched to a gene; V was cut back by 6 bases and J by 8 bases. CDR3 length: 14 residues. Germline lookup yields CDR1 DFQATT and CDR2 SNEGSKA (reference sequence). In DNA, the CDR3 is TGCAGTGCACCCCGCTCCAGCGGGAGCGATGAGCAGTTCTTC. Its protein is CSAPRSSGSDEQFF.